What follows are 30 T cell receptor beta chains derived from one specimen sequenced in a study of blood T cell repertoires in COVID-19. Method: immunoSEQ multiplex PCR; TCRdb's copy keeps in-frame clones and lacks some. In the table there are 150,000 or so clones, over 75% of which are singletons. Sequenced sample: peripheral blood. These receptors were obtained from a human donor in a cohort sampled during active COVID-19.

This clone is a singleton in its sample. This chain uses TRBV7-2 with TRBJ2-1; D remains ambiguous. Trimming shortened V by 0 bases and J by 2 bases, and 5 bases separated the two germline ends. Germline values: CDR1 SGHTA, CDR2 FQGNSA. This CDR3 comprises 14 residues. The chain's CDR3 is CASSLAPTYNEQFF. DNA for the CDR3: TGTGCCAGCAGCTTAGCACCTACCTACAATGAGCAGTTCTTC.

The CDR3: CATKQAGGIEETQYF. Written as DNA, the CDR3 is TGTGCCACCAAGCAAGCGGGGGGAATTGAAGAGACCCAGTACTTC. This chain joins TRBV10-3 and TRBJ2-5; TRBD2 agrees at 9 bases. Germline V gene lookup returns CDR1 ENHRY and CDR2 SYGVKD. This CDR3 contains 15 residues. With V trimmed by 10 bases and J by 3 bases, 12 bases remained unmatched.

This chain joins TRBV19 and TRBJ1-2; 9 nucleotides align to TRBD1. V lost 4 bases and J lost 5; bases outside the gene matches: 5. The germline V gene encodes CDR1 LNHDA and CDR2 SQIVND (reference sequence). The CDR3 runs to 14 residues. The CDR3 DNA reads as TGTGCCAGTAGTAGACAGGGGGATATATATGGCTACACCTTC. The encoded protein is CASSRQGDIYGYTF.

The count of this clone is one. The V gene is TRBV28, the J gene TRBJ1-1, with D unresolved. CDR1 is MDHEN and CDR2 is SYDVKM in the germline V gene. This CDR3 spans 12 amino acids. The germline V and J ends were trimmed by 6 bases and 11 bases, with 16 bases remaining between them. For the CDR3, the DNA is TGTGCCAGCAGACTCCCGAACCGGGAGGCTTTCTTT. Amino acid sequence: CASRLPNREAFF.

The rearrangement uses TRBV19 and TRBJ2-5; 7 bases are a match to TRBD1. Germline V gives CDR1 LNHDA, CDR2 SQIVND (reference sequence). V lost 4 bases, J lost 9 bases, and 8 bases stayed unmatched. The CDR3 contains 13 residues. CDR3 DNA sequence: TGTGCCAGTAGTACGACAGGGAGTGAGGCCCAGTACTTC. It codes for CASSTTGSEAQYF.

The CDR3 protein is CASSFRRGQETQYF. CDR3 sequence (DNA): TGTGCCAGCAGCTTTAGGAGGGGACAAGAGACCCAGTACTTC. The chain carries TRBV11-3 and TRBJ2-5; tentatively, D is TRBD2 (6 bases). This CDR3 region has 14 residues. Between the trimmed V and J ends, which lost 3 bases and 2 bases, there was a span of 10 bases. Per germline, CDR1 SGHNT and CDR2 YENEEA.

The gene calls are TRBV7-9 and TRBJ2-3; D remains ambiguous. Looked up from germline, CDR1 is SEHNR and CDR2 is FQNEAQ (reference sequence). This CDR3 is 13 amino acids long. Trimming shortened V by 6 bases and J by 6 bases, and 13 bases separated the two germline ends. CDR3 nucleotides: TGTGCCAGCAGTTATAGTGAGGTGGATACGCAGTATTTT. Residues: CASSYSEVDTQYF. The variable domain in full, completed from reference TRBV7-9 and TRBJ2-3, reads DTGVSQNPRHKITKRGQNVTFRCDPISEHNRLYWYRQTLGQGPEFLTYFQNEAQLEKSRLLSDRFSAERPKGSFSTLEIQRTEQGDSAMYLCASSYSEVDTQYFGPGTRLTVL.

The rearrangement joins TRBV6-2 or TRBV6-3 to TRBJ2-1, with TRBD2 matching 13 bases. Germline V gene data show CDR1 as MNHEY and CDR2 as SVGEGT. The CDR3 spans 20 residues. V shed 2 bases and J 0 bases; nucleotides not matched to a gene: 10. The CDR3 reads CASSYESGTSGDSSYNEQFF. CDR3 coding DNA: TGTGCCAGCAGTTACGAGTCCGGGACTAGCGGGGATAGCTCCTACAATGAGCAGTTCTTC.

V gene TRBV7-2 combines with J gene TRBJ2-7, with a tentative D call TRBD1 (5 bases). V was clipped by 0 bases and J by 3 bases, with 12 bases between them. Germline V gives CDR1 SGHTA, CDR2 FQGNSA. The length of the CDR3 is 15 residues. CDR3 nucleotides: TGTGCCAGCAGCTTAGCGCAGGGTACCTACTACGAGCAGTACTTC. Amino acid sequence: CASSLAQGTYYEQYF.

The rearrangement joins TRBV7-3 to TRBJ1-6; D gene ambiguous. The V gene lost 2 bases and the J gene lost 9 bases, with 14 bases spanning the gap. The CDR3 covers 15 residues. The germline V gene encodes CDR1 SGHTA and CDR2 FQGTGA. CDR3 nucleotides: TGTGCCAGCAGCTTAGGAGGAGCTTCCGGTTCACCCCTCCACTTT. Translating gives CASSLGGASGSPLHF.

The V and J genes are TRBV6-5 and TRBJ2-3; D perhaps matches TRBD2 (5 bases). Trimming removed 7 bases at V and 2 bases at J, with 16 bases between. Looked up from germline, CDR1 is MNHEY and CDR2 is SVGAGI. The CDR3 contains 15 residues. The chain's CDR3 is CASKATYSVTDTQYF. The CDR3 DNA is TGTGCCAGCAAAGCAACCTATAGCGTCACAGATACGCAGTATTTT.

The rearrangement links TRBV5-6 to TRBJ1-3; no clear D. Germline CDR1 and CDR2: SGHDT and YYEEEE. This CDR3 spans 15 amino acids. V shed 4 bases and J shed 2 bases, with 13 bases lying between them. Here the CDR3 DNA reads TGTGCCAGCAGCCCGGACGGAGGGACTGGAAACACCATATATTTT. The encoded protein is CASSPDGGTGNTIYF.

The CDR3 loop reads CASSDSGRSYNEQFF. In DNA form, the CDR3 reads TGTGCCAGCAGTGATTCCGGGAGGTCCTACAATGAGCAGTTCTTC. V gene TRBV2 combines with J gene TRBJ2-1; 7 bases are shared with TRBD2. The V gene's germline CDR1 is SNHLY and CDR2 FYNNEI. V lost 3 bases, J lost 1 base, and 3 bases stayed unmatched. The CDR3 runs 15 residues. Variable domain in full (rest from reference TRBV2 and TRBJ2-1): EPEVTQTPSHQVTQMGQEVILRCVPISNHLYFYWYRQILGQKVEFLVSFYNNEISEKSEIFDDQFSVERPDGSNFTLKIRSTKLEDSAMYFCASSDSGRSYNEQFFGPGTRLTVL.

The chain uses TRBV19 and TRBJ2-2, with TRBD2 identical over 8 bases. V was pared by 0 bases and J by 4 bases, with 10 bases of the junction left unmatched. In germline, CDR1 is LNHDA, CDR2 SQIVND (reference sequence). The CDR3 is made up of 18 amino acids. The CDR3 is CASSIDFLGLASTGELFF. As DNA, the CDR3 is TGTGCCAGTAGTATAGATTTTTTAGGACTAGCAAGCACCGGGGAGCTGTTTTTT.

This chain uses TRBV3-1 (or the pseudogene TRBV3-2) with TRBJ2-7, with 14 bases lining up with TRBD2. J lost 5 bases, V lost 4 bases, and 1 base had no gene match. The CDR3 covers 14 residues. The V gene's germline CDR1 is LGHDT and CDR2 YNNKEL (reference sequence). The CDR3 DNA reads as TGTGCCAGCAGCCGGGGACTAGCGGGAGACGAGCAGTACGTC. Protein: CASSRGLAGDEQYV.

The chain employs TRBV10-3 and TRBJ1-1, with D unresolved. This CDR3 is 17 amino acids long. V shed 6 bases and J shed 0 bases, with 20 bases lying between them. CDR1 is ENHRY, CDR2 SYGVKD, per germline. The CDR3 spells CAISPVPYSPMNTEAFF. The CDR3 region has the DNA TGTGCCATCAGCCCGGTCCCCTATTCCCCCATGAACACTGAAGCTTTCTTT.

This chain links TRBV4-2 with TRBJ2-4; 8 nucleotides agree with TRBD1. Germline values: CDR1 LGHNA, CDR2 YNFKEQ. This CDR3 has 16 amino acids. Trimming cost V 2 bases and J 4 bases; bases outside gene matches: 7. This CDR3 reads CASSQRGGTGKNIQYF. The CDR3 DNA sequence: TGTGCCAGCAGCCAAAGAGGTGGGACAGGAAAAAACATTCAGTACTTC.

The CDR3 sequence is CASSQVGTGRNEQFF. The CDR3 DNA follows: TGTGCCAGCAGCCAAGTGGGGACAGGGCGGAATGAGCAGTTCTTC. The J gene is TRBJ2-1, the V gene TRBV3-1 (or the pseudogene TRBV3-2); TRBD1 aligns across 9 bases. The CDR3 totals 15 residues. The germline V gene encodes CDR1 LGHDT and CDR2 YNNKEL (reference sequence). Trimming at V came to 1 base and at J to 7 bases, leaving 5 bases not matched to a gene.

The V gene is TRBV6-4, the J gene TRBJ2-7, with D possibly being TRBD1 (5 bases). Germline V lookup: CDR1 MRHNA, CDR2 SNTAGT. The CDR3 sequence is 16 residues long. The V end lost 0 bases, the J end lost 4 bases, and 16 bases lay between the germline ends. The CDR3 nucleotides are TGTGCCAGCAGTGACTCAAGGAGAAAGGGGAAATACGAGCAGTACTTC. Translated: CASSDSRRKGKYEQYF.

In its sample, this clone was seen once. This chain connects TRBV5-4 to TRBJ1-1; 8 nucleotides align to TRBD1. Germline CDR1 is SGHNT and CDR2 is YYREEE (reference sequence). CDR3 size: 13 residues. After removal of 0 bases from V and 8 bases from J, the junction contained 3 bases not matched to a gene. The CDR3 coding sequence is TGTGCCAGCAGCTTGGCCAGGGACAGGGAAGCTTTCTTT. Residues: CASSLARDREAFF.

This chain uses TRBV7-3 with TRBJ2-3, with 10 bases that match TRBD2. Germline V gene sequence: CDR1 SGHTA, CDR2 FQGTGA. The CDR3 is 18 amino acids. The J segment lost 6 bases and the V segment lost 5 bases, leaving 17 bases of the junction unmatched. The CDR3 protein is CASSNSYPSGRSSDTQYF. The CDR3 region has the DNA TGTGCCAGCAGCAATAGCTATCCTAGCGGGAGATCCTCTGATACGCAGTATTTT.

V is TRBV7-9 and J is TRBJ2-3; D is unresolved. Germline-derived CDR1 and CDR2 are SEHNR and FQNEAQ (reference sequence). The CDR3 has 12 amino acids. Trimming stripped 0 bases from V and 6 bases from J, with 4 bases between. CDR3 bases: TGTGCCAGCAGCTTAGCGCAGGATACGCAGTATTTT. Its protein product is CASSLAQDTQYF.

V is TRBV28 and J is TRBJ1-4; 7 positions match TRBD1. This CDR3 region has 15 residues. The germline gives CDR1 MDHEN, CDR2 SYDVKM. V shed 5 bases and J 5 bases; nucleotides not matched to a gene: 8. The CDR3 DNA follows: TGTGCCAGCAGTGGGTGGGGACAGAAGAATGAAAAACTGTTTTTT. This encodes CASSGWGQKNEKLFF.

The V gene is TRBV18, the J gene TRBJ2-1, with D maybe TRBD1 (6 bases). Germline CDR1 KGHSH, CDR2 LQKENI. V lost 3 bases and J lost 5, with 8 bases in between. CDR3 length: 13 residues. Written as DNA, the CDR3 is TGTGCCAGCTCACCGAGGACAGACAATGAGCAGTTCTTC. Its protein is CASSPRTDNEQFF.

The chain combines TRBV4-1 with TRBJ1-1; no clear D gene. This CDR3 comprises 14 residues. V was clipped by 1 base and J by 1 base, with 7 bases between them. The germline gives CDR1 MGHRA, CDR2 YSYEKL. As DNA, the CDR3 is TGCGCCAGCAGCCAAGTAAGACAGAACACTGAAGCTTTCTTT. Amino acid sequence: CASSQVRQNTEAFF.

The chain is built from TRBV12-3 or TRBV12-4 and TRBJ2-3; 10 bases align to TRBD2. This CDR3 spans 13 amino acids. The J segment lost 5 bases and the V segment lost 5 bases, leaving 1 base of the junction unmatched. The CDR3: CASSRTSGDTQYF. Here the CDR3 DNA reads TGTGCCAGCAGTCGGACTAGCGGAGATACGCAGTATTTT.

The V and J genes are TRBV11-2 and TRBJ2-7; 7 bases are a match to TRBD2. The CDR3 is 15 residues long. Looked up from germline, CDR1 is SGHAT and CDR2 is FQNNGV. V was clipped by 4 bases and J by 2 bases; unmatched bases: 8. CDR3 loop: CASSSLRGVPYEQYV. Here the CDR3 DNA reads TGTGCCAGCAGCTCCCTCCGGGGGGTTCCCTACGAGCAGTACGTC.

The chain recombines TRBV10-3 with TRBJ2-7, with 8 positions matching TRBD2. CDR1 and CDR2 (germline): ENHRY, SYGVKD. The J segment lost 5 bases and the V segment lost 0 bases, leaving 9 bases of the junction unmatched. The CDR3 sequence is 16 residues long. The CDR3 region is CAISESSRGGFHEQYF. In DNA, the CDR3 is TGTGCCATCAGTGAGTCGAGTCGGGGGGGTTTCCACGAGCAGTACTTC.

V usage is TRBV29-1 and J usage is TRBJ1-3, with unresolved D. This CDR3 comprises 11 residues. V was cut by 4 bases and J by 8 bases, with 9 bases left in between. Germline V gives CDR1 SQVTM, CDR2 ANQGSEA. DNA of the CDR3: TGCAGCGTTGGGGAGGCGGACACCATATATTTT. It is translated as CSVGEADTIYF.

This clone occurred once. The chain employs TRBV5-1 and TRBJ2-2; a weak D match, TRBD2 (6 bases). Per germline, CDR1 SGHRS and CDR2 YFSETQ. The CDR3 consists of 18 residues. Trimming removed 1 base from V and 4 bases from J, with 20 bases in between. The CDR3 DNA is TGCGCCAGCAGCTTGTCCGGGAGCCCCGCCGGCGGCACCGGGGAGCTGTTTTTT. Protein sequence: CASSLSGSPAGGTGELFF.